What follows are 25 T cell receptor beta chains derived from one specimen sequenced in a study of human T cells and chemical hapten exposure. Specified time point: pre-sensitization, week 0. Treatment defined: therapeutic diphenylcyclopropenone sensitization with weekly scalp DPC. Each CDR3 protein is one row after TCRdb ran MiXCR on the RACE reads. The sample gives about 120,000 distinct CDR3 sequences, roughly 13% of which show up once; around 3% is in the top ten. This material consisted of whole blood, taken in connection with sensitization to the hapten diphenylcyclopropenone (DPC). The receptors come from a woman younger than 35 with alopecia areata. Some clones in this sample may be carry-over from other donors' samples.

The chain combines TRBV18 with TRBJ2-7; D call uncertain. The CDR3 loop spans 11 amino acids. Germline CDR1 and CDR2: KGHSH and LQKENI. The V end was cut by 3 bases, the J end by 8 bases, with 8 bases between. The CDR3 is CASSPDHQQYF. DNA for the CDR3: TGTGCCAGCTCACCCGACCATCAGCAGTACTTC. Variable domain in full (rest from reference TRBV18 and TRBJ2-7): NAGVMQNPRHLVRRRGQEARLRCSPMKGHSHVYWYRQLPEEGLKFMVYLQKENIIDESGMPKERFSAEFPKEGPSILRIQQVVRGDSAAYFCASSPDHQQYFGPGTRLTVT.

This clonotype was seen a handful of times. The chain couples TRBV6-2 or TRBV6-3 to TRBJ2-7; the D gene is possibly TRBD1 (6 bases). CDR1 is MNHEY, CDR2 SVGEGT, per germline. This CDR3 region has 12 residues. Trimming shortened V by 6 bases and J by 8 bases, and 14 bases separated the two germline ends. The CDR3 sequence is CASSTTGIQQYF. CDR3 bases: TGTGCCAGCAGCACGACAGGTATCCAGCAGTACTTC.

The V and J genes are TRBV7-6 and TRBJ2-3; D unclear. This CDR3 is built from 17 residues. The V gene lost 4 bases and the J gene lost 2 bases, with 19 bases spanning the gap. CDR1 and CDR2 (germline): SGHVS, FNYEAQ. The CDR3 spells CASSWEALGSLTDTQYF. CDR3 coding DNA: TGTGCCAGCAGCTGGGAAGCGTTAGGGTCCCTCACAGATACGCAGTATTTT.

This clonotype was counted between two and nine times. The chain carries TRBV6-5 and TRBJ1-6; the D gene is possibly TRBD1 (6 bases). The germline gives CDR1 MNHEY, CDR2 SVGAGI. Trimming took 2 bases from V and 6 from J, leaving 11 bases between them. CDR3 length: 15 residues. Here the CDR3 DNA reads TGTGCCAGCAGTTACGGGGGGGCTGGTAATTCACCCCTCCACTTT. This gives the protein CASSYGGAGNSPLHF.

The chain joins TRBV9 to TRBJ2-3; D possibly corresponds to TRBD2 (5 bases). From germline, CDR1 is SGDLS and CDR2 YYNGEE. Trimming removed 0 bases at V and 3 bases at J, with 11 bases between. The length of the CDR3 is 15 residues. CDR3 amino acids: CASSVGLGSTDTQYF. Here the CDR3 DNA reads TGTGCCAGCAGCGTAGGGCTAGGGAGTACAGATACGCAGTATTTT. Supplemented by reference TRBV9 and TRBJ2-3, the full variable domain reads DSGVTQTPKHLITATGQRVTLRCSPRSGDLSVYWYQQSLDQGLQFLIQYYNGEERAKGNILERFSAQQFPDLHSELNLSSLELGDSALYFCASSVGLGSTDTQYFGPGTRLTVL.

This clonotype was detected a few times. The rearrangement uses TRBV7-9 and TRBJ2-1, with D hard to call. Germline V gives CDR1 SEHNR, CDR2 FQNEAQ (reference sequence). This CDR3 has 13 residues. The V and J ends lost 5 bases and 8 bases respectively, with 13 bases between them. The CDR3, as DNA: TGTGCCAGCAGCCCTAGTGAAGGTCATGAGCAGTTCTTC. Translation gives CASSPSEGHEQFF.

This clonotype came up once. The CDR3 region has the DNA TGCGCCAGCAGCCTGGACAGCTTCTATGGCTACACCTTC. Protein product: CASSLDSFYGYTF. The chain links TRBV5-1 to TRBJ1-2, with a tentative D call TRBD1 (6 bases). V was cut by 4 bases and J by 4 bases, with 11 bases left in between. The CDR3 has 13 residues. Germline V CDR1 and CDR2: SGHRS, YFSETQ.

V usage is TRBV7-3 and J usage is TRBJ1-2; D unclear. CDR1 and CDR2 (germline): SGHTA, FQGTGA. V was shortened by 7 bases and J by 0 bases, with 9 bases between the two germline ends. CDR3 size: 13 residues. Here the CDR3 DNA reads TGTGCCAGCATCTTGGGGACTAACTATGGCTACACCTTC. Its translation is CASILGTNYGYTF.

This chain links TRBV7-2 with TRBJ2-1; 11 bases match TRBD1. Germline values: CDR1 SGHTA, CDR2 FQGNSA. V trimming: 3 bases; J trimming: 6 bases; junction bases outside the gene matches: 10. The CDR3 is made up of 17 amino acids. DNA of the CDR3: TGTGCCAGCAGCTTCCCCGCCGGGACAGGGGGACTCAATGAGCAGTTCTTC. Amino acid sequence: CASSFPAGTGGLNEQFF.

Points on this clonotype: Given a much more abundant clone one base away, this may be a read error. The CDR3 bases are TGTGCCAGCAGCTTAGCGGGGGGGCCCACAGATACGCAGTATTTT. Its translation is CASSLAGGPTDTQYF. J is TRBJ2-3 and V is TRBV7-6, with a weak D call TRBD2 (7 bases). Trimming left V 0 bases short and J 2 bases short, with 9 bases between. Germline loops: CDR1 SGHVS, CDR2 FNYEAQ. The CDR3 runs 15 residues.

This clonotype was seen only a few times. The chain combines TRBV5-6 with TRBJ1-1; TRBD1 matches 10 bases. Germline V lookup: CDR1 SGHDT, CDR2 YYEEEE. The junction had 9 bases not matched to a gene; V was cut back by 2 bases and J by 5 bases. The CDR3 extends over 16 amino acids. As DNA, the CDR3 is TGTGCCAGCAGCTTTCAAAATCGACAGGGGGCAACTGAAGCTTTCTTT. Residues: CASSFQNRQGATEAFF.

The rearrangement uses TRBV3-1 and TRBJ2-5; weak D call: TRBD2 (6 bases). Trimming pared 0 bases from V and 5 bases from J, leaving 13 bases between. CDR3 length: 15 residues. Germline-derived CDR1 and CDR2 are LGHDT and YNNKEL (reference sequence). Here the CDR3 reads CASSQEGPREETQYF. The CDR3 nucleotides read TGTGCCAGCAGCCAAGAGGGCCCCCGGGAGGAGACCCAGTACTTC.

This clonotype was counted only a few times. CDR3 protein: CASKAEGAGGYTF. DNA of the CDR3: TGCGCCAGCAAAGCTGAGGGGGCGGGTGGCTACACCTTC. This chain joins TRBV5-1 and TRBJ1-2; 7 bases are shared with TRBD1. There are 13 residues in the CDR3. The trim removed 6 bases at V and 7 bases at J, leaving 9 bases unmatched. Germline V gene lookup returns CDR1 SGHRS and CDR2 YFSETQ.

The table lists this clonotype with many counts. The chain uses TRBV14 and TRBJ1-1, with D unclear. The germline CDR1 and CDR2 sequences are SGHDN and FVKESK. CDR3 length: 16 residues. The V end lost 2 bases, the J end lost 1 base, and 14 bases lay between the germline ends. The CDR3 region is CASSQWIGQPNTEAFF. DNA for the CDR3: TGTGCCAGCAGCCAATGGATAGGCCAGCCGAACACTGAAGCTTTCTTT.

This sequence joins TRBV3-1 and TRBJ1-6; TRBD1 is a possible D gene (6 bases). The CDR3 extends over 13 amino acids. Trimming took off 1 base at V and 14 bases at J, with 12 bases between the two ends. CDR1 is LGHDT and CDR2 is YNNKEL in the germline V gene (reference sequence). In nucleotides, the CDR3 is TGTGCCAGCAGCCAAGGCCGGGGGCCTACCCTCCACTTT. Its protein is CASSQGRGPTLHF. Combining the CDR3 with reference TRBV3-1 and TRBJ1-6 gives the whole variable domain DTAVSQTPKYLVTQMGNDKSIKCEQNLGHDTMYWYKQDSKKFLKIMFSYNNKELIINETVPNRFSPKSPDKAHLNLHINSLELGDSAVYFCASSQGRGPTLHFGNGTRLTVT.

This clonotype appeared many times. The rearrangement uses TRBV11-2 and TRBJ1-2; 8 bases are shared with TRBD1. This CDR3 is 13 amino acids long. J was trimmed by 8 bases and V by 0 bases; bases with no gene match: 2. Germline assignment: CDR1 SGHAT and CDR2 FQNNGV. The CDR3 sequence: CASSLDRGHGYTF. In nucleotides, the CDR3 is TGTGCCAGCAGCTTAGACAGGGGGCACGGCTACACCTTC.

The chain employs TRBV20-1 and TRBJ2-5; D perhaps matches TRBD2 (6 bases). CDR3 size: 15 residues. Germline values: CDR1 DFQATT, CDR2 SNEGSKA (reference sequence). CDR3: CSPPPGEDYQETQYF. DNA of the CDR3: TGCAGCCCTCCCCCGGGGGAAGATTACCAAGAGACCCAGTACTTC.

Ten or more counts support this clonotype. The genes are TRBV7-9 and TRBJ2-7; 10 bases match TRBD2. The ends lost 5 bases at V and 11 bases at J; junction bases unmatched: 9. The V gene's germline CDR1 is SEHNR and CDR2 FQNEAQ (reference sequence). CDR3 length: 13 residues. The chain's CDR3 is CASSRGLAGDEYF. CDR3 nucleotides: TGTGCCAGCAGCCGAGGGCTAGCGGGGGACGAGTACTTC.

The chain carries TRBV10-3 and TRBJ1-1; D ambiguous. Germline V gene sequence: CDR1 ENHRY, CDR2 SYGVKD. The CDR3 runs 13 residues. Trimming stripped 4 bases from V and 4 bases from J, with 10 bases between. This chain's CDR3 is CAISGWGITEAFF. CDR3 nucleotide sequence: TGTGCCATCAGTGGATGGGGAATCACTGAAGCTTTCTTT.

This sequence joins TRBV7-9 and TRBJ2-2; 11 bases match TRBD1. Per germline, CDR1 SEHNR and CDR2 FQNEAQ (reference sequence). V dropped 4 bases and J dropped 3; count of bases not matched to a gene: 4. The CDR3 covers 16 residues. CDR3: CASSWDRGLYTGELFF. CDR3 bases: TGTGCCAGCAGCTGGGACAGGGGGTTGTACACCGGGGAGCTGTTTTTT.

This clonotype was counted many times. In nucleotides, the CDR3 is TGCAGCGTTGGCGTCCCTGGGGCCAACGTCCTGACTTTC. This codes for CSVGVPGANVLTF. This sequence joins TRBV29-1 and TRBJ2-6; D gene uncertain. Per the germline V gene, CDR1 is SQVTM and CDR2 is ANQGSEA. This CDR3 contains 13 residues. The ends were cut back, 4 bases at V and 2 bases at J, with 6 bases in the middle.

Only a few counts were recorded for this clonotype. V and J are TRBV27 and TRBJ1-6; no clear D. V dropped 7 bases and J dropped 0 bases, with 16 bases sitting between them. Germline CDR1 reads MNHEY; CDR2 reads SMNVEV (reference sequence). This CDR3 is 17 amino acids long. CDR3 protein: CASTRSTVSSYNSPLHF. The DNA for the CDR3 is TGTGCCAGCACCCGCTCCACCGTGAGCTCCTATAATTCACCCCTCCACTTT.

This clonotype was seen at least ten times. The chain is built from TRBV20-1 and TRBJ1-6, with 7 bases that match TRBD1. V dropped 7 bases and J dropped 7; count of bases not matched to a gene: 4. Germline V lookup: CDR1 DFQATT, CDR2 SNEGSKA (reference sequence). The CDR3 loop spans 12 amino acids. The CDR3 loop reads CSVGTVNSPLHF. The CDR3 DNA reads as TGCAGTGTCGGGACAGTCAATTCACCCCTCCACTTT.

The chain is built from TRBV12-3 or TRBV12-4 and TRBJ2-1; 9 positions agree with TRBD1. Unmatched junction bases numbered 7, after V lost 6 bases and J lost 7 bases. This CDR3 region has 14 residues. CDR3 protein: CASRYRGRQNEQFF. CDR3 nucleotide sequence: TGTGCCAGCAGGTACAGGGGGCGTCAGAATGAGCAGTTCTTC.

This sequence joins TRBV29-1 and TRBJ2-1; D is unresolved. The CDR3 is 13 residues long. The ends were cut back, 0 bases at V and 10 bases at J, with 13 bases in the middle. Germline CDR1 SQVTM, CDR2 ANQGSEA. In DNA form, the CDR3 reads TGCAGCGTTGAAGAAGGCGGAGTATGGGAGCAGTTCTTC. It specifies CSVEEGGVWEQFF.